This entry features one TCR beta chain sequence. Its matching antigen is unknown. A multiplex PCR was run with 60 Vbeta primers and 13 Jbeta primers. Assay used: immunoSEQ multiplex PCR; TCRdb lists only in-frame clones, some missing. The profile shows about 61,000 clones, more than 80% of them singletons. This entry belongs to a study of cytomegalovirus exposure and HLA in healthy donors. Findings and caveats of the study: Because they were indistinguishable, some V segments, including TRBV6-2 and TRBV6-3, were excluded. Reportedly, TCR beta sequences accurately predicted HLA-A and HLA-B alleles in most subjects. Later, TCR association rates were found to vary by HLA locus, highest for DRB1 and lowest for HLA-C.

As for the donors, each was a healthy bone marrow donor. This CDR3 is 14 amino acids long. Germline lookup yields CDR1 SGHKS and CDR2 YYEKEE (reference sequence). V shed 6 bases and J shed 6 bases, with 16 bases lying between them. Sequenced input: PBMCs. The clonotype comes from a young man in good health and CMV-seropositive. The chain links TRBV5-5 to TRBJ2-4; weak D call: TRBD2 (6 bases). The CDR3 loop reads CASNPAGGLNIQYF. The CDR3 DNA sequence: TGTGCCAGCAATCCCGCTGGAGGGTTAAACATTCAGTACTTC.